The clone carrying this TCR beta chain was detected a few times. Its antigen is unidentified. Indicated time point: 2015-2016 season, pre-vaccination. Adults received seasonal inactivated influenza vaccine, with sorted blood CD4 subsets sequenced before and after. TCRdb's table, derived via immunoSEQ multiplex PCR, lists solely in-frame clones and lacks some. This sample has fewer than 15,000 clones, with roughly 80% found just once. This record comes from a study of follicular helper T cells after annual influenza vaccination. On the study more broadly: Across the 2013-2014, 2014-2015 and 2015-2016 vaccination seasons, some subjects were resampled.

Study-wide points: ICOS+CD38+ cTfh clonality tracked population frequency, and its change tracked circulating plasmablast change. Productive TCRB sequences came from only about 10-22% of cells.

The germline V gene encodes CDR1 KGHSH and CDR2 LQKENI. V gave up 0 bases and J gave up 4 bases, with 11 bases separating them. The CDR3 has 15 residues. Sample: CXCR5- memory CD4+ T cells sorted from blood, taken on the day of influenza vaccination. The rearrangement joins TRBV18 to TRBJ2-3; tentative D call: TRBD2 (6 bases). The clonotype comes from an adult who received the influenza vaccine. The CDR3 sequence is CASSPPMTGADTQYF. DNA for the CDR3: TGTGCCAGCTCACCACCGATGACGGGGGCAGATACGCAGTATTTT.